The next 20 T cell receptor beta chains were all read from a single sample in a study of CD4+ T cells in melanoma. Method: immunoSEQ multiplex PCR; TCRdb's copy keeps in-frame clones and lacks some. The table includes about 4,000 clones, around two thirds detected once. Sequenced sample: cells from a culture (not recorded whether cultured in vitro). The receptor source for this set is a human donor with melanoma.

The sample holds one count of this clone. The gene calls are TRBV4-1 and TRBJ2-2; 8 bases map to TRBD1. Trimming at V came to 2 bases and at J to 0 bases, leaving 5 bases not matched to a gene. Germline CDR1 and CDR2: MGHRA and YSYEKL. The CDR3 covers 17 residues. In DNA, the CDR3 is TGCGCCAGCAGCCAAACCCCGGGACAGGCGAACACCGGGGAGCTGTTTTTT. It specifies CASSQTPGQANTGELFF.

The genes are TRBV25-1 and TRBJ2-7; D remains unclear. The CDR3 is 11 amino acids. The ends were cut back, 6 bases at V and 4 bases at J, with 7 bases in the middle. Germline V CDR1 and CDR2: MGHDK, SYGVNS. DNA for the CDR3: TGTGCCAGCAGATCCACGTACGAGCAGTACTTC. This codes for CASRSTYEQYF.

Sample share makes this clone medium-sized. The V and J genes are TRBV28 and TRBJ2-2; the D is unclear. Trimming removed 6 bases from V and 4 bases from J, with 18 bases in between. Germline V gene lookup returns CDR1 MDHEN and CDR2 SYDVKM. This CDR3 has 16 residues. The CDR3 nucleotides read TGTGCCAGCAGCCCAGGACCGCGAACTTTCACCGGGGAGCTGTTTTTT. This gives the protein CASSPGPRTFTGELFF.

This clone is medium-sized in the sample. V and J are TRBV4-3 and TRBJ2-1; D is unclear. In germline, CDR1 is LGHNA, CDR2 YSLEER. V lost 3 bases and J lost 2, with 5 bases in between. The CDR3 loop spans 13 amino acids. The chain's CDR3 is CASSHSPYNEQFF. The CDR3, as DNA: TGCGCCAGCAGCCATAGTCCCTACAATGAGCAGTTCTTC.

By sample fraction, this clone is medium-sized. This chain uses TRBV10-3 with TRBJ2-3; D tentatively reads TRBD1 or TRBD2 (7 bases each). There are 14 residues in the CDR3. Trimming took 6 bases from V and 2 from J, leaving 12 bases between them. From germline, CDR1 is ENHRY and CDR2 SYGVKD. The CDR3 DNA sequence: TGTGCCATCAGGCAGGGGGGGAACACAGATACGCAGTATTTT. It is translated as CAIRQGGNTDTQYF.

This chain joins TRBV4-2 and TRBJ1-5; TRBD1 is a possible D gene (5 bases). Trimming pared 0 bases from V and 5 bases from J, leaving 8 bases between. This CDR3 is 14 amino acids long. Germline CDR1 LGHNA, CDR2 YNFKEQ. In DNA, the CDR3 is TGTGCCAGCAGCCAAGACGGGGGATATCAGCCCCAGCATTTT. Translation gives CASSQDGGYQPQHF.

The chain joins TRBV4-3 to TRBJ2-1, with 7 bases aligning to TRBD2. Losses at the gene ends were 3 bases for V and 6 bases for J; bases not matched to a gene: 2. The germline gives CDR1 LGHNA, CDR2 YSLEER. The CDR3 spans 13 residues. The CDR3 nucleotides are TGCGCCAGCAGCCATGGGACTATCAATGAGCAGTTCTTC. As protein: CASSHGTINEQFF.

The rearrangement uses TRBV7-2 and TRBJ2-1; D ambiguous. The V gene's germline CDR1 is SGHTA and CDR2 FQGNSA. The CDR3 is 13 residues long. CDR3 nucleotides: TGTGCTATTAGTACCGGGCTTTACAATGAGCAGTTCTTC. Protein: CAISTGLYNEQFF.

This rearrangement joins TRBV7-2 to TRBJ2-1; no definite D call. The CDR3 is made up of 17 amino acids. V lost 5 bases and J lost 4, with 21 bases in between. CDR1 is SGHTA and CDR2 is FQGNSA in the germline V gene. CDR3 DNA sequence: TGTGCCAGCAGCACTTCCTTACCAGGACGCTCATACAATGAGCAGTTCTTC. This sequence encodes CASSTSLPGRSYNEQFF.

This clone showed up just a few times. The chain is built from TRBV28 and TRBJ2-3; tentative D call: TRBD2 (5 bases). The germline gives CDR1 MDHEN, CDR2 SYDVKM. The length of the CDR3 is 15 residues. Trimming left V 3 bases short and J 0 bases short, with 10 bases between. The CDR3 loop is CASSFITGSTDTQYF. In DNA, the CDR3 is TGTGCCAGCAGTTTTATAACGGGGAGCACAGATACGCAGTATTTT. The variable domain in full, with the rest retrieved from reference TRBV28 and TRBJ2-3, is DVKVTQSSRYLVKRTGEKVFLECVQDMDHENMFWYRQDPGLGLRLIYFSYDVKMKEKGDIPEGYSVSREKKERFSLILESASTNQTSMYLCASSFITGSTDTQYFGPGTRLTVL.

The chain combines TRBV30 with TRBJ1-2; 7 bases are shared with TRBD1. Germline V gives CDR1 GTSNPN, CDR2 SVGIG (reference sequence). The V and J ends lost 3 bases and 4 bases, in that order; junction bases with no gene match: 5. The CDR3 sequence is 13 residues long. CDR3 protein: CAWRGQSFYGYTF. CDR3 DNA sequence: TGTGCCTGGAGGGGACAGAGCTTCTATGGCTACACCTTC.

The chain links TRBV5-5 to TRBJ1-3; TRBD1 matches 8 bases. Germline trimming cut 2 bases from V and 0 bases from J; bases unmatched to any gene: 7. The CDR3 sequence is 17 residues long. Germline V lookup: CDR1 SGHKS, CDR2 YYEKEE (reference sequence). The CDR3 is CASSFFLGQVSGNTIYF. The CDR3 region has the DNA TGTGCCAGCAGCTTTTTCCTGGGACAGGTCTCTGGAAACACCATATATTTT. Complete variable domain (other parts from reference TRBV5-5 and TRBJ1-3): DAGVTQSPTHLIKTRGQQVTLRCSPISGHKSVSWYQQVLGQGPQFIFQYYEKEERGRGNFPDRFSARQFPNYSSELNVNALLLGDSALYLCASSFFLGQVSGNTIYFGEGSWLTVV.

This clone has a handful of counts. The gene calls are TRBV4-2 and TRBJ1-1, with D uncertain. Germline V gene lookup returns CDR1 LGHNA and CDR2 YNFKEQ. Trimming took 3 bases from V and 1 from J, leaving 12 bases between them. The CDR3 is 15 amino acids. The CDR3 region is CASSQRLQRNTEAFF. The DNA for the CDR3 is TGTGCCAGCAGCCAGAGACTACAGAGGAACACTGAAGCTTTCTTT.

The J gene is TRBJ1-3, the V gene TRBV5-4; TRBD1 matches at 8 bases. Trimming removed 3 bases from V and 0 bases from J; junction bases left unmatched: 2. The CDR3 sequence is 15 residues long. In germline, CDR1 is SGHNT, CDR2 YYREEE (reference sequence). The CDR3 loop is CASSWTGTSGNTIYF. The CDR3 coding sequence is TGTGCCAGCAGCTGGACAGGGACCTCTGGAAACACCATATATTTT.

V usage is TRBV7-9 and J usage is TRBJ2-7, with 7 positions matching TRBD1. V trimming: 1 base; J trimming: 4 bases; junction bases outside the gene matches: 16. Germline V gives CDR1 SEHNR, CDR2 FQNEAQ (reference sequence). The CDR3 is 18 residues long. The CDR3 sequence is CASSLGESADRLRYEQYF. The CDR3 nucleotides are TGTGCCAGCAGCTTAGGCGAATCCGCGGACAGGCTTAGATACGAGCAGTACTTC.

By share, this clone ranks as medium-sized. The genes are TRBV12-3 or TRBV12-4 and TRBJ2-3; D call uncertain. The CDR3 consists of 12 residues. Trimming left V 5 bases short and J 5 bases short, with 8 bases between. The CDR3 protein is CASSQPGDTQYF. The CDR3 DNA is TGTGCCAGCAGTCAGCCGGGAGATACGCAGTATTTT.

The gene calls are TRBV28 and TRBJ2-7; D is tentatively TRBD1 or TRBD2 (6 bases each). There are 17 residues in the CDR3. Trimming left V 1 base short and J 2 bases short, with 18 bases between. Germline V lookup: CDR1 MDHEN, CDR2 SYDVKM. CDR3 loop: CASSLSPPWGAAYEQYF. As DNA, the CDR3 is TGTGCCAGCAGTTTATCCCCCCCGTGGGGGGCAGCCTACGAGCAGTACTTC.

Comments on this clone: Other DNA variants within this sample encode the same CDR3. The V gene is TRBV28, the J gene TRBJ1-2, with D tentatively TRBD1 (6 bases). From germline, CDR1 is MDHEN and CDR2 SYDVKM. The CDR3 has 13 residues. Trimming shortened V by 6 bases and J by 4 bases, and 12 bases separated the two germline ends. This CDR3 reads CASSSGQLYGYTF. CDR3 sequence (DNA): TGTGCCAGCAGCTCAGGACAGCTCTATGGCTACACCTTC.

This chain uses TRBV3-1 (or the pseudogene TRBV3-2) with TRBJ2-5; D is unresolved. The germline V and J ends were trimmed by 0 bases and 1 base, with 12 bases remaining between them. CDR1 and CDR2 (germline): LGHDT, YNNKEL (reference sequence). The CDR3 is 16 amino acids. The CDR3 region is CASSQDGVTAQETQYF. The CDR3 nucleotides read TGTGCCAGCAGCCAAGACGGAGTAACAGCCCAAGAGACCCAGTACTTC.

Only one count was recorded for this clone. The CDR3 region has the DNA TGTGCCAGCAGCCGGACTAGCGGGGGGATCTACGAGCAGTACTTC. Its protein is CASSRTSGGIYEQYF. The rearrangement joins TRBV11-2 to TRBJ2-7; 14 bases align to TRBD2. CDR1 is SGHAT, CDR2 FQNNGV, per germline. This CDR3 region has 15 residues. With V trimmed by 5 bases and J by 3 bases, 3 bases remained unmatched.